A selection of T cell receptor beta chains follows, all from one sample in a study of response to subunit inactivated influenza vaccine. TCRdb ran MiXCR on the RT-PCR reads and lists one entry per CDR3 protein. The sample has more than 550,000 distinct CDR3 sequences; approximately 10% are singletons. A further study also used this sample, focusing on T cells expressing NK-cell markers.

Source: PBMCs from blood, taken on the day of vaccination. These receptors came from a man in his fifties who received an inactivated influenza vaccine. Each CDR3 is given with its conserved first and last residue. The D gene is left open where the match is weak. For some rows the clone size is stated as once, few or many, or as a class when expanded; others skip it.

size	D	V	J	CDR3	DNA
.	TRBD1	TRBV4-3	TRBJ2-3	CASSPGQGPGTQYF	TGCGCCAGCAGCCCGGGACAGGGACCGGGTACGCAGTATTTT
.	TRBD1	TRBV24-1	TRBJ2-2	CATSDARDSYTGELFF	TGTGCCACCAGTGATGCCCGGGACAGCTACACCGGGGAGCTGTTTTTT
few	.	TRBV12-3/TRBV12-4	TRBJ1-2	CASSSTGHYGYTF	TGTGCCAGCAGTTCCACAGGGCACTATGGCTACACCTTC
.	.	TRBV30	TRBJ1-4	CAWSDGGRLQSNEKLFF	TGTGCCTGGAGTGATGGAGGGCGATTGCAGTCTAATGAAAAACTGTTTTTT
.	.	TRBV20-1	TRBJ2-5	CSARDYGQGWYQETQYF	TGCAGTGCTAGAGATTATGGGCAGGGTTGGTACCAAGAGACCCAGTACTTC
few	.	TRBV6-5	TRBJ2-2	CASSYSFNRAGELFF	TGTGCCAGCAGTTACTCGTTCAACCGAGCCGGGGAGCTGTTTTTT
.	.	TRBV7-2	TRBJ2-5	CASSVYGVGIREETQYF	TGTGCCAGCAGCGTTTACGGGGTGGGGATTAGGGAAGAGACCCAGTACTTC
.	TRBD2	TRBV28	TRBJ2-3	CASSSTSGGDIGTDTQYF	TGTGCCAGCAGTTCGACTAGCGGGGGCGACATTGGCACAGATACGCAGTATTTT
many	.	TRBV6-5	TRBJ1-5	CASSYGRGNQPQHF	TGTGCCAGCAGTTACGGCCGGGGGAATCAGCCCCAGCATTTT
few	.	TRBV5-1	TRBJ2-2	CASSRTDPNTGELFF	TGCGCCAGCAGCCGGACGGACCCGAACACCGGGGAGCTGTTTTTT
many	TRBD1	TRBV20-1	TRBJ2-7	CSALDRGDTYEQYF	TGCAGTGCCCTTGACAGGGGCGATACCTACGAGCAGTACTTC
many	.	TRBV15	TRBJ2-5	CATSGWATEETQYF	TGTGCCACCAGCGGTTGGGCGACGGAAGAGACCCAGTACTTC
.	TRBD1	TRBV18	TRBJ1-2	CASSPGTGPYGYTF	TGTGCCAGCTCACCAGGGACAGGGCCCTATGGCTACACCTTC
few	TRBD2	TRBV5-1	TRBJ2-1	CASSLVRGGADEQFF	TGCGCCAGCAGCTTGGTCCGGGGGGGTGCCGATGAGCAGTTCTTC
many	.	TRBV7-9	TRBJ2-7	CASSLAVGGLHYEQYF	TGTGCCAGCAGCTTAGCAGTAGGAGGGCTCCACTACGAGCAGTACTTC
.	.	TRBV12-3/TRBV12-4	TRBJ1-5	CASSLAQDNQPQHF	TGTGCCAGCAGTTTAGCACAAGACAATCAGCCCCAGCATTTT
.	.	TRBV15	TRBJ1-3	CATSTRVPSGNTIYF	TGTGCCACCAGCACCCGCGTGCCCTCTGGAAACACCATATATTTT
few	.	TRBV12-3/TRBV12-4	TRBJ2-2	CASSPAPIRSFDPGELFF	TGTGCCAGCAGTCCTGCACCGATTCGGTCGTTCGATCCCGGGGAGCTGTTTTTT
few	.	TRBV4-3	TRBJ2-5	CASSLWRNPQETQYF	TGCGCCAGCAGCCTCTGGAGGAATCCCCAAGAGACCCAGTACTTC
few	TRBD1	TRBV24-1	TRBJ2-2	CATSDLRTGGSVQELFF	TGTGCCACCAGTGATTTGAGGACAGGGGGGTCCGTCCAGGAGCTGTTTTTT
many	.	TRBV12-3/TRBV12-4	TRBJ2-7	CASSLEFYEQYF	TGTGCCAGCAGTTTAGAGTTCTACGAGCAGTACTTC
few	.	TRBV29-1	TRBJ2-1	CSVELQYNEQFF	TGCAGCGTTGAGTTACAGTACAATGAGCAGTTCTTC
.	TRBD1	TRBV12-3/TRBV12-4	TRBJ2-3	CASSFFRGRGRDTQYF	TGTGCCAGCAGTTTCTTTCGGGGCAGGGGGCGAGATACGCAGTATTTT
.	TRBD1	TRBV6-6	TRBJ1-2	CASSAGQEGYTF	TGTGCCAGCAGTGCGGGACAGGAAGGCTACACCTTC
many	.	TRBV15	TRBJ2-5	CATSRPTKELGGTQYF	TGTGCCACCAGCAGGCCGACCAAAGAATTAGGCGGGACCCAGTACTTC
few	.	TRBV5-1	TRBJ1-6	CASSPGPGNSPLHF	TGCGCCAGCAGCCCGGGGCCTGGGAATTCACCCCTCCACTTT
.	.	TRBV9	TRBJ2-2	CASSVAGGELFF	TGTGCCAGCAGCGTAGCGGGCGGGGAGCTGTTTTTT
few	TRBD1	TRBV25-1	TRBJ2-7	CASSEFGTASYEQYF	TGTGCCAGCAGTGAATTCGGGACAGCCTCCTACGAGCAGTACTTC
.	TRBD2	TRBV7-2	TRBJ2-7	CASGLAGASFEQYF	TGTGCCAGCGGACTAGCGGGGGCGTCGTTCGAGCAGTACTTC
few	.	TRBV18	TRBJ2-2	CASSPLHEAGNTGELFF	TGTGCCAGCTCACCACTACACGAAGCGGGGAACACCGGGGAGCTGTTTTTT
.	TRBD2	TRBV20-1	TRBJ2-1	CSANSGSIFPNEQFF	TGCAGTGCTAATAGCGGGAGCATCTTCCCCAATGAGCAGTTCTTC
.	TRBD2	TRBV28	TRBJ2-3	CASSLGGSVTDAQYF	TGTGCCAGCAGTCTGGGGGGGTCCGTCACAGATGCGCAGTATTTT
.	.	TRBV10-3	TRBJ2-2	CAIRRERGPGELFF	TGTGCCATCAGGAGGGAGAGGGGCCCCGGGGAGCTGTTTTTT
few	.	TRBV4-1	TRBJ2-2	CASSQAVRGELFF	TGCGCCAGCAGCCAAGCAGTGCGCGGGGAGCTGTTTTTT
.	.	TRBV20-1	TRBJ1-4	CSARAREPNEKLFF	TGCAGTGCTAGAGCGCGGGAGCCAAATGAAAAACTGTTTTTT
.	.	TRBV12-3/TRBV12-4	TRBJ2-3	CASSPGALGPDTQYF	TGTGCCAGCAGTCCAGGCGCCCTGGGTCCAGATACGCAGTATTTT
.	.	TRBV3-1	TRBJ2-4	CASSLRTAVGDIQYF	TGTGCCAGCAGCCTTAGGACAGCGGTGGGGGACATTCAGTACTTC
few	TRBD1	TRBV18	TRBJ2-2	CASSLQGATNTGELFF	TGTGCCAGCTCACTACAGGGGGCGACGAACACCGGGGAGCTGTTTTTT
.	TRBD1	TRBV13	TRBJ2-7	CASSLSTTGPEQYF	TGTGCCAGCAGCTTATCTACGACAGGGCCCGAGCAGTACTTC
.	TRBD2	TRBV7-9	TRBJ2-5	CASSLAPSGEETQYF	TGTGCCAGCAGCTTAGCGCCTAGCGGGGAGGAGACCCAGTACTTC
.	.	TRBV11-2	TRBJ2-5	CASSMDVQETQYF	TGTGCCAGCAGCATGGACGTACAAGAGACCCAGTACTTC
few	.	TRBV7-6	TRBJ2-3	CASSLVFQDTQYF	TGTGCCAGCAGCTTAGTGTTTCAAGATACGCAGTATTTT
.	TRBD1	TRBV19	TRBJ2-3	CASSGTGSPTDTQYF	TGTGCCAGTAGTGGGACAGGAAGTCCCACAGATACGCAGTATTTT
.	.	TRBV24-1	TRBJ2-7	CATSGPGLSTYEQYF	TGTGCCACCAGTGGGCCGGGACTGAGCACCTACGAGCAGTACTTC
few	TRBD2	TRBV4-1	TRBJ2-7	CASSQEPWRGASYEQYF	TGCGCCAGCAGCCAAGAGCCTTGGCGGGGGGCCTCCTACGAGCAGTACTTC
few	.	TRBV28	TRBJ1-1	CASSFHPENTEAFF	TGTGCCAGCAGTTTTCATCCGGAGAACACTGAAGCTTTCTTT
.	.	TRBV25-1	TRBJ1-6	CASSRDRNNSPLHF	TGTGCCAGCAGCAGGGATAGGAATAATTCACCCCTCCACTTT
few	TRBD2	TRBV6-2/TRBV6-3	TRBJ2-1	CASSYSLWPSGVRAHEQFF	TGTGCCAGCAGTTACTCGTTGTGGCCTAGCGGGGTGCGGGCCCATGAGCAGTTCTTC
few	TRBD1	TRBV29-1	TRBJ1-1	CSVGDRVTEAFF	TGCAGCGTTGGCGACAGGGTAACTGAAGCTTTCTTT
.	.	TRBV28	TRBJ2-3	CASSLRLGGPGTDTQYF	TGTGCCAGCAGTTTAAGGCTCGGGGGGCCCGGGACAGATACGCAGTATTTT
many	.	TRBV4-1	TRBJ1-4	CASSQDGTRRKLFF	TGCGCCAGCAGCCAAGATGGGACTAGGCGCAAACTGTTTTTT
many	.	TRBV3-1	TRBJ2-7	CASSQDLDSLSLQYF	TGTGCCAGCAGCCAAGATTTGGACAGTCTCTCCTTGCAGTACTTC
few	TRBD1	TRBV5-1	TRBJ1-6	CASRTGTGDSPLHF	TGCGCCAGCAGAACCGGGACAGGGGACTCACCCCTCCACTTT
few	.	TRBV29-1	TRBJ2-1	CSVDGPSSYNEQFF	TGCAGCGTTGACGGACCGAGCTCCTACAATGAGCAGTTCTTC
.	.	TRBV20-1	TRBJ1-1	CSARSEQGFEAFF	TGCAGTGCTAGATCTGAGCAGGGGTTTGAAGCTTTCTTT